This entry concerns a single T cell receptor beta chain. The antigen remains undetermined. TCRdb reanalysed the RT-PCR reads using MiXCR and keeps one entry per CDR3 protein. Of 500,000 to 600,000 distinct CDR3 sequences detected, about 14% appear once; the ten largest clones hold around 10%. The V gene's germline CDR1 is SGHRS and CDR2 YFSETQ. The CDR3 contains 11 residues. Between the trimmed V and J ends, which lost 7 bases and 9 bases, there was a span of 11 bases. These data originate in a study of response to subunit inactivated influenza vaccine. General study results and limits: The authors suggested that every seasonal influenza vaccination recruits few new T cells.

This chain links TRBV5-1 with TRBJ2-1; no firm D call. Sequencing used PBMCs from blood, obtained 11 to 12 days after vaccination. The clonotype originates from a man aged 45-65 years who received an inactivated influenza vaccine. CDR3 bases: TGCGCCAGCTACAAGGCCAGTGAGCAGTTCTTC. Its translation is CASYKASEQFF.